This T cell receptor (beta chain) is from a study of shared clonotypes between healthy human individuals. It was across several immunoSEQ plates that each subset's genomic DNA was evenly split. Sequencing used immunoSEQ multiplex PCR; TCRdb keeps in-frame clones, though not all of them. Among millions of clones listed, approximately 90% were seen once. CDR1 is KGHSH, CDR2 LQKENI, per germline. V trimming: 5 bases; J trimming: 4 bases; junction bases outside the gene matches: 4. This CDR3 has 14 residues. The V call is TRBV18, the J call TRBJ2-3; TRBD1 aligns across 9 bases. The origin of this receptor is a man between 18 and 29 years old in good health. Specimen: naive CD4+ T cells sorted from blood. Subset: CD45RA+ positively selected. CDR3 loop: CASSRQGGADTQYF. The CDR3 nucleotides are TGTGCCAGCTCAAGACAGGGGGGGGCAGATACGCAGTATTTT.